A selection of T cell receptor beta chains follows, all from one sample in a study of breast tumors, draining lymph nodes, adjacent tissues. TCRdb used MiXCR to reprocess the multiplex PCR reads, holding one entry per CDR3 protein. The data show around 290,000 distinct CDR3 sequences, with around 30% seen just once and around 1% held by the top ten. Specimen: axillary lymph node tissue. These receptors all stem from a female donor with breast cancer. Some clones in this sample may be carry-over from other donors' samples. CDR3s include the opening cysteine and the closing phenylalanine or tryptophan. A D gene is named only where the DNA matches it firmly. A row's size may be missing; if present it is once, few, many or a size class.

V gene	clone size	J gene	D gene	CDR3 protein	CDR3 DNA
TRBV2	many	TRBJ2-7	TRBD2	CASRGTSGNSGQYF	TGTGCCAGCAGAGGGACTAGCGGGAACAGTGGGCAGTACTTC
TRBV12-3/TRBV12-4	once	TRBJ1-4	.	CASSLASGRNNEKLFF	TGTGCCAGCAGTTTAGCGTCGGGGCGGAACAATGAAAAACTGTTTTTT
TRBV15	.	TRBJ1-1	TRBD1	CATSRVKTGRVENTEAFF	TGTGCCACCAGCAGGGTGAAGACAGGGAGAGTAGAGAACACTGAAGCTTTCTTT
TRBV3-1	few	TRBJ2-7	.	CASSQPGSGQYF	TGTGCCAGCAGCCAACCAGGGAGCGGGCAGTACTTC
TRBV4-3	many	TRBJ1-2	.	CASSQVDINYGYTF	TGCGCCAGCAGCCAAGTGGACATCAACTATGGCTACACCTTC
TRBV18	few	TRBJ1-2	.	CASSLKQDYGYTF	TGTGCCAGCTCACTTAAACAGGATTATGGCTACACCTTC
TRBV12-5	many	TRBJ2-1	TRBD2	CASGPGTSGSHEQFF	TGTGCTAGTGGCCCCGGGACTAGCGGGAGCCATGAGCAGTTCTTC
TRBV6-5	many	TRBJ2-2	.	CASSYERGRTGELFF	TGTGCCAGCAGTTACGAAAGGGGACGCACCGGGGAGCTGTTTTTT
TRBV10-3	few	TRBJ1-5	TRBD1	CAISGLTVPTLWGQVPQPQHF	TGTGCCATCAGTGGATTAACTGTCCCAACATTGTGGGGACAGGTACCTCAGCCCCAGCATTTT
TRBV6-2/TRBV6-3	few	TRBJ2-5	TRBD2	CASSFSLAGVDETQYF	TGTGCCAGCAGTTTCTCCTTAGCGGGAGTTGATGAGACCCAGTACTTC
TRBV11-2	.	TRBJ2-4	TRBD2	CASSLGGLAGEMDIQYF	TGTGCCAGCAGCTTGGGGGGACTAGCGGGAGAGATGGACATTCAGTACTTC
TRBV6-5	many	TRBJ2-7	.	CASSFGPAGEQYF	TGTGCCAGCAGTTTTGGGCCGGCAGGCGAGCAGTACTTC
TRBV5-1	.	TRBJ1-1	.	CASSTGINTEAFF	TGCGCCAGCAGTACAGGGATTAACACTGAAGCTTTCTTT
TRBV10-2	.	TRBJ2-7	TRBD2	CASSAISGRAVYERYF	TGCGCCAGCAGTGCTATTAGCGGGAGGGCCGTCTACGAGCGGTACTTC
TRBV12-3/TRBV12-4	.	TRBJ2-1	.	CASRVPTTLKSSYNEQFF	TGTGCCAGCAGGGTACCTACCACCCTAAAGTCATCCTACAATGAGCAGTTCTTC
TRBV12-3/TRBV12-4	many	TRBJ2-1	.	CASGGVEQFF	TGTGCCAGCGGGGGAGTTGAGCAGTTCTTC
TRBV12-3/TRBV12-4	many	TRBJ2-7	TRBD2	CASSHRDYLPYEQYF	TGTGCCAGCAGTCACCGGGACTACCTGCCTTACGAGCAGTACTTC
TRBV10-2	many	TRBJ2-5	TRBD2	CASSATSGRGETQYF	TGCGCCAGCAGTGCTACTAGCGGGAGGGGGGAGACCCAGTACTTC
TRBV24-1	many	TRBJ2-1	TRBD2	CATSDPVRAGGPYNEQFF	TGTGCCACCAGTGACCCGGTGAGAGCGGGAGGGCCCTACAATGAGCAGTTCTTC
TRBV12-3/TRBV12-4	few	TRBJ1-1	.	CASSLVGLMNTEAFF	TGTGCCAGCAGTTTAGTCGGCTTAATGAACACTGAAGCTTTCTTT
TRBV28	few	TRBJ1-2	TRBD1	CASSPRGGGYRGYTF	TGTGCCAGCAGTCCTCGGGGAGGGGGCTATCGTGGCTACACCTTC
TRBV6-5	.	TRBJ1-1	.	CAVAAGDVVWTEAFF	TGTGCCGTCGCGGCCGGGGACGTCGTATGGACTGAAGCTTTCTTT
TRBV20-1	many	TRBJ2-2	.	CSARDSGGANTGELFF	TGCAGTGCTAGAGATAGCGGTGGCGCGAACACCGGGGAGCTGTTTTTT
TRBV29-1	.	TRBJ2-3	TRBD2	CSVGSGSDTQYF	TGCAGCGTTGGTAGCGGGAGCGATACGCAGTATTTT
TRBV14	.	TRBJ2-7	TRBD2	CASSQVASGSYEQYF	TGTGCCAGCAGCCAAGTTGCTAGCGGGTCCTACGAGCAGTACTTC
TRBV25-1	.	TRBJ2-5	.	CASSARRRVLEGTPDF	TGTGCCAGCAGTGCCCGGCGCCGGGTCCTTGAAGGGACCCCGGACTTC
TRBV9	many	TRBJ2-7	TRBD2	CASSISGRGYEQYF	TGTGCCAGCAGCATTAGCGGGAGGGGTTACGAGCAGTACTTC
TRBV6-5	.	TRBJ2-7	.	CASGHGLSGYEQYF	TGTGCCAGCGGTCACGGGCTAAGTGGCTACGAGCAGTACTTC
TRBV18	few	TRBJ2-1	TRBD1	CASSGTGGKQFF	TGTGCCAGCTCAGGGACAGGGGGAAAGCAGTTCTTC
TRBV7-8	many	TRBJ1-6	.	CASSLDQGLGNSPLHF	TGTGCCAGCAGCTTAGATCAAGGGTTGGGAAATTCACCCCTCCACTTT
TRBV24-1	.	TRBJ1-4	.	CATSDRGAEKLFF	TGTGCCACCAGTGACAGGGGAGCAGAAAAACTGTTTTTT